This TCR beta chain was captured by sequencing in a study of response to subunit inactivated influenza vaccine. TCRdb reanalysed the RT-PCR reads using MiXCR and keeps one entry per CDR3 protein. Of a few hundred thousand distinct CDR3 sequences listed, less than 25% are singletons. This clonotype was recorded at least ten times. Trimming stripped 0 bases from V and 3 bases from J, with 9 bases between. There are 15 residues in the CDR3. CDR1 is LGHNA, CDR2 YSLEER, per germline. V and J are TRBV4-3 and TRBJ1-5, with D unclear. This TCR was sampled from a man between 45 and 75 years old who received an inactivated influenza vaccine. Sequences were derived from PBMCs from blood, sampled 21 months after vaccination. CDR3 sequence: CASSQDTVNNQPQHF. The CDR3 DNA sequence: TGCGCCAGCAGCCAAGATACAGTAAACAATCAGCCCCAGCATTTT.